The 28 T cell receptor beta chains reported below all come from one sample, sequenced in a study of T cells in Graves' hyperthyroidism and ophthalmopathy (dated by TCRdb to the late 2010s). To prepare the library, multiplex PCR was applied. The run used an Illumina HiSeq 2000. The TCR beta CDR3 regions were amplified from the RNA transcripts. A first-round RT-PCR of the TCR CDR3 used the HTBI primer set with the Qiagen OneStep RT-PCR kit. Through fastp at Q25 and MiXCR, TCRdb rebuilt clones from the public reads, retaining in-frame beta chains. Each CDR3 protein appears once, grouped with its most common genes and DNA. Here the sample has 360,000 or so distinct CDR3 sequences; 15% to 20% occur a single time. The ten most abundant clones make up roughly 16% of the sample. The sample consisted of blood. The origin of the receptors is a woman aged 35 to 49 with Graves' ophthalmopathy.

This clonotype was detected many times. V is TRBV12-3 or TRBV12-4 and J is TRBJ2-7, with D unresolved. This CDR3 has 15 amino acids. The V gene lost 1 base and the J gene lost 2 bases, with 12 bases spanning the gap. The CDR3 protein is CASSLGITQTYEQYF. CDR3 nucleotide sequence: TGTGCCAGCAGTTTAGGTATCACACAAACCTACGAGCAGTACTTC.

At least ten counts were recorded for this clonotype. The chain has TRBV28 and TRBJ2-2; the match to TRBD2 covers 16 bases. Looked up from germline, CDR1 is MDHEN and CDR2 is SYDVKM. The CDR3 covers 17 residues. After removal of 6 bases from V and 7 bases from J, the junction contained 8 bases not matched to a gene. CDR3 loop: CASSPGTSGRVVGELFF. The CDR3 coding sequence is TGTGCCAGCAGCCCCGGGACTAGCGGGAGGGTGGTCGGGGAGCTGTTTTTT.

In this sample, this clonotype turned up many times. V usage is TRBV28 and J usage is TRBJ1-5, with D possibly being TRBD1 (5 bases). Germline lookup yields CDR1 MDHEN and CDR2 SYDVKM. V was clipped by 6 bases and J by 9 bases, with 12 bases between them. The CDR3 contains 12 residues. The CDR3 DNA reads TGTGCCAGCAGGGGGACCGCTTGGCCCCAGCATTTT. It translates to CASRGTAWPQHF. Using reference TRBV28 and TRBJ1-5 for the parts outside the CDR3, the full variable domain is DVKVTQSSRYLVKRTGEKVFLECVQDMDHENMFWYRQDPGLGLRLIYFSYDVKMKEKGDIPEGYSVSREKKERFSLILESASTNQTSMYLCASRGTAWPQHFGDGTRLSIL.

This clonotype was seen repeatedly, ten times or more. The V and J genes are TRBV6-1 and TRBJ2-6; D not resolved. The germline CDR1 and CDR2 sequences are MNHNS and SASEGT. V was shortened by 7 bases and J by 0 bases, with 10 bases between the two germline ends. The CDR3 is 15 residues long. The CDR3 region is CASTEDVSGANVLTF. The CDR3 DNA reads as TGTGCCAGCACCGAGGACGTCTCTGGGGCCAACGTCCTGACTTTC.

The rearrangement joins TRBV6-1 to TRBJ1-1; D is unresolved. The germline gives CDR1 MNHNS, CDR2 SASEGT. V was cut by 8 bases and J by 8 bases, with 12 bases left in between. The CDR3 is 11 amino acids. This CDR3 reads CASPDGEEAFF. CDR3 in DNA: TGTGCCAGCCCTGACGGCGAGGAAGCTTTCTTT.

This clonotype was seen repeatedly, ten times or more. The chain combines TRBV29-1 with TRBJ2-7; 8 bases are shared with TRBD1. After removal of 6 bases from V and 1 base from J, the junction contained 8 bases not matched to a gene. This CDR3 has 14 residues. Germline V lookup: CDR1 SQVTM, CDR2 ANQGSEA. The CDR3 nucleotides read TGCAGCGTATTTACTCGGGACAGGTCCTACGAGCAGTACTTC. It translates to CSVFTRDRSYEQYF.

The rearrangement links TRBV15 to TRBJ2-7; 10 bases match TRBD1. The trim removed 2 bases at V and 6 bases at J, leaving 10 bases unmatched. The germline CDR1 and CDR2 sequences are LNHNV and YYDKDF (reference sequence). This CDR3 contains 16 residues. The CDR3 loop is CATSRTSTGGLAEQYF. The CDR3, as DNA: TGTGCCACCAGCAGAACCTCGACAGGGGGCCTTGCCGAGCAGTACTTC.

This clonotype was seen many times. V usage is TRBV20-1 and J usage is TRBJ1-1, with D perhaps TRBD1 (5 bases). This CDR3 is built from 13 residues. V was pared by 5 bases and J by 4 bases, with 14 bases between. CDR1 and CDR2 (germline): DFQATT, SNEGSKA (reference sequence). CDR3 DNA: TGCAGTGCTTGCCGGGACGAAGCCACTGAAGCTTTCTTT. Translation: CSACRDEATEAFF.

This clonotype was seen just once. This chain uses TRBV12-3 or TRBV12-4 with TRBJ1-3, with 10 bases fitting TRBD1. The CDR3 is made up of 17 amino acids. V trimming: 6 bases; J trimming: 0 bases; junction bases outside the gene matches: 8. The CDR3 region is CASSPGTGANSGNTIYF. CDR3 nucleotide sequence: TGTGCCAGCAGCCCCGGGACAGGGGCGAACTCTGGAAACACCATATATTTT.

This clonotype was counted at least ten times. The DNA for the CDR3 is TGTGCCAGCAGCCCGACAGGGAATCAGCCCCAGCATTTT. This encodes CASSPTGNQPQHF. The gene calls are TRBV6-1 and TRBJ1-5, with 7 bases that match TRBD1. J gave up 4 bases and V 6 bases, and 3 bases lay outside the gene matches. This CDR3 comprises 13 residues. Germline lookup yields CDR1 MNHNS and CDR2 SASEGT.

This clonotype has ten or more counts. This sequence joins TRBV12-3 or TRBV12-4 and TRBJ1-5; D call uncertain. There are 15 residues in the CDR3. The V end lost 7 bases, the J end lost 0 bases, and 13 bases lay between the germline ends. CDR3 nucleotides: TGTGCCAGCACGACCGGCGGCAATAGCAATCAGCCCCAGCATTTT. This translates into CASTTGGNSNQPQHF.

This clonotype was counted at least ten times. The chain employs TRBV28 and TRBJ2-4; no firm D call. There are 14 residues in the CDR3. Trimming took off 8 bases at V and 1 base at J, with 12 bases between the two ends. Germline V CDR1 and CDR2: MDHEN, SYDVKM. The CDR3 is CASSRVGAKNIQYF. Here the CDR3 DNA reads TGTGCCAGCTCGCGCGTGGGGGCCAAAAACATTCAGTACTTC.

There are many counts of this clonotype. The chain employs TRBV19 and TRBJ1-5; D is unclear. With 8 bases removed from V and 2 bases from J, the gap between germline ends came to 10 bases. The CDR3 is 13 amino acids. The germline CDR1 and CDR2 sequences are LNHDA and SQIVND (reference sequence). CDR3 sequence: CASGRGGNQPQHF. The CDR3 bases are TGTGCCAGTGGACGGGGAGGCAATCAGCCCCAGCATTTT.

This clonotype appeared many times. The J gene is TRBJ2-1, the V gene TRBV30; D may be TRBD1 (5 bases). Looked up from germline, CDR1 is GTSNPN and CDR2 is SVGIG (reference sequence). This CDR3 has 13 residues. V was cut by 0 bases and J by 7 bases, with 10 bases left in between. CDR3 DNA: TGTGCCTGGAGTGTTGCAGGGCGGAATGAGCAGTTCTTC. Protein sequence: CAWSVAGRNEQFF.

This clonotype was recorded a few times. The chain uses TRBV5-1 and TRBJ1-1; D call uncertain. CDR1 SGHRS and CDR2 YFSETQ come from the germline V gene. The CDR3 sequence is 14 residues long. The V end was cut by 4 bases, the J end by 6 bases, with 16 bases between. In DNA form, the CDR3 reads TGCGCCAGCAGCCCGGCGGGCGGGGTCGCTGAAGCTTTCTTT. Amino acid sequence: CASSPAGGVAEAFF.

This clonotype was counted at least ten times. The V call is TRBV20-1, the J call TRBJ2-2, with TRBD1 matching over 7 bases. CDR1 and CDR2 from the germline V gene are DFQATT and SNEGSKA (reference sequence). V was clipped by 6 bases and J by 6 bases; unmatched bases: 10. The CDR3 loop spans 14 amino acids. DNA of the CDR3: TGCAGTGCATTGACAGGGTCCACCGCCGGGGAGCTGTTTTTT. It is translated as CSALTGSTAGELFF.

This clonotype was counted ten times or more. This chain joins TRBV20-1 and TRBJ2-3; D might be TRBD1 (6 bases). The germline V gene encodes CDR1 DFQATT and CDR2 SNEGSKA (reference sequence). This CDR3 has 12 residues. V lost 2 bases and J 6 bases, leaving 9 bases between the germline ends. The CDR3 is CSARLQGDTQYF. The CDR3 nucleotides read TGCAGTGCTAGACTACAGGGTGATACGCAGTATTTT.

The sample holds many counts of this clonotype. This chain links TRBV6-1 with TRBJ1-1; the D gene is possibly TRBD1 (5 bases). V shed 4 bases and J shed 4 bases, with 10 bases lying between them. The CDR3 has 13 residues. Germline V gives CDR1 MNHNS, CDR2 SASEGT. The CDR3 DNA reads as TGTGCCAGCAGTGTTAGGGGAAGCACTGAAGCTTTCTTT. As protein: CASSVRGSTEAFF.

The table lists this clonotype with many counts. This chain joins TRBV20-1 and TRBJ2-5, with D unclear. Trimming took off 1 base at V and 2 bases at J, with 11 bases between the two ends. Germline V gene sequence: CDR1 DFQATT, CDR2 SNEGSKA (reference sequence). The CDR3 is made up of 14 amino acids. The CDR3 sequence is CSARVVGRQETQYF. The CDR3 DNA follows: TGCAGTGCTAGAGTAGTCGGGCGACAAGAGACCCAGTACTTC.

This clonotype appeared many times. The chain carries TRBV7-8 and TRBJ2-3; 11 bases are a match to TRBD2. Per the germline V gene, CDR1 is SGHVS and CDR2 is FQNEAQ. With V trimmed by 3 bases and J by 6 bases, 8 bases remained unmatched. The CDR3 runs 16 residues. The CDR3 DNA sequence: TGTGCCAGCAGCTTTACTAGCGGGAGTTTTTCGGATACGCAGTATTTT. This sequence encodes CASSFTSGSFSDTQYF.

There are a few counts of this clonotype. In DNA form, the CDR3 reads TGTGCCAGCTCTCAAGCTACCTACGAGCAGTACTTC. This sequence encodes CASSQATYEQYF. The chain joins TRBV18 to TRBJ2-7; D remains ambiguous. Germline CDR1 KGHSH, CDR2 LQKENI. V was shortened by 6 bases and J by 2 bases, with 8 bases between the two germline ends. This CDR3 is 12 amino acids long.

In this sample, this clonotype turned up many times. V usage is TRBV9 and J usage is TRBJ1-2; D is uncertain. Germline loops: CDR1 SGDLS, CDR2 YYNGEE. The CDR3 is 11 amino acids. V lost 4 bases and J 7 bases, leaving 8 bases between the germline ends. The CDR3 sequence: CASSSQSGYTF. The CDR3 DNA reads TGTGCCAGCAGCTCTCAGAGTGGCTACACCTTC.

In its sample, this clonotype was seen many times. The chain couples TRBV28 to TRBJ2-3; 8 positions agree with TRBD1. The CDR3 is 15 residues long. Germline V CDR1 and CDR2: MDHEN, SYDVKM. The V gene end was trimmed by 4 bases and the J gene end by 2 bases; junction bases not matched to a gene: 5. CDR3 nucleotides: TGTGCCAGCAGTTCCAGGGGGCGGTTCACAGATACGCAGTATTTT. As protein: CASSSRGRFTDTQYF.

The rearrangement joins TRBV19 to TRBJ1-2, with D possibly being TRBD1 (5 bases). Trimming removed 4 bases at V and 2 bases at J, with 14 bases between. The CDR3 spans 15 residues. Looked up from germline, CDR1 is LNHDA and CDR2 is SQIVND (reference sequence). The CDR3 reads CASSSQGSGNYGYTF. The CDR3 nucleotides read TGTGCCAGTAGTAGCCAGGGATCAGGCAACTATGGCTACACCTTC.

This clonotype was detected many times. The chain recombines TRBV19 with TRBJ1-5, with D hard to call. The V gene's germline CDR1 is LNHDA and CDR2 SQIVND (reference sequence). CDR3 length: 19 amino acids. V shed 6 bases and J shed 4 bases, with 28 bases lying between them. The CDR3 DNA reads TGTGCCAGTAGCCAACGGCGTCCGGGCCAAGGTCGCCTTAATCAGCCCCAGCATTTT. It yields the protein CASSQRRPGQGRLNQPQHF. Full variable domain (missing parts from reference TRBV19 and TRBJ1-5): DGGITQSPKYLFRKEGQNVTLSCEQNLNHDAMYWYRQDPGQGLRLIYYSQIVNDFQKGDIAEGYSVSREKKESFPLTVTSAQKNPTAFYLCASSQRRPGQGRLNQPQHFGDGTRLSIL.

This chain links TRBV12-3 or TRBV12-4 with TRBJ2-5; 12 bases match TRBD1. The CDR3 is 17 amino acids. Trimming removed 6 bases from V and 4 bases from J; junction bases left unmatched: 12. CDR3 in amino acids: CASSPPGTGGAGETQYF. In DNA form, the CDR3 reads TGTGCCAGCAGCCCTCCCGGGACAGGGGGCGCAGGAGAGACCCAGTACTTC.

There are many counts of this clonotype. The chain is built from TRBV27 and TRBJ2-7; no definite D call. V was clipped by 0 bases and J by 5 bases, with 8 bases between them. CDR1 MNHEY and CDR2 SMNVEV come from the germline V gene (reference sequence). The CDR3 runs to 13 residues. CDR3 region: CASSLSRLDEQYF. The CDR3 DNA sequence: TGTGCCAGCAGTTTATCGAGGCTAGACGAGCAGTACTTC.

There are many counts of this clonotype. The chain combines TRBV20-1 with TRBJ1-5; 8 bases fit TRBD1. J lost 6 bases, V lost 3 bases, and 4 bases had no gene match. Per the germline V gene, CDR1 is DFQATT and CDR2 is SNEGSKA (reference sequence). The CDR3 has 13 amino acids. CDR3 sequence (DNA): TGCAGTGCTAGCCAGGGGGCGGCTCAGCCCCAGCATTTT. This gives the protein CSASQGAAQPQHF.